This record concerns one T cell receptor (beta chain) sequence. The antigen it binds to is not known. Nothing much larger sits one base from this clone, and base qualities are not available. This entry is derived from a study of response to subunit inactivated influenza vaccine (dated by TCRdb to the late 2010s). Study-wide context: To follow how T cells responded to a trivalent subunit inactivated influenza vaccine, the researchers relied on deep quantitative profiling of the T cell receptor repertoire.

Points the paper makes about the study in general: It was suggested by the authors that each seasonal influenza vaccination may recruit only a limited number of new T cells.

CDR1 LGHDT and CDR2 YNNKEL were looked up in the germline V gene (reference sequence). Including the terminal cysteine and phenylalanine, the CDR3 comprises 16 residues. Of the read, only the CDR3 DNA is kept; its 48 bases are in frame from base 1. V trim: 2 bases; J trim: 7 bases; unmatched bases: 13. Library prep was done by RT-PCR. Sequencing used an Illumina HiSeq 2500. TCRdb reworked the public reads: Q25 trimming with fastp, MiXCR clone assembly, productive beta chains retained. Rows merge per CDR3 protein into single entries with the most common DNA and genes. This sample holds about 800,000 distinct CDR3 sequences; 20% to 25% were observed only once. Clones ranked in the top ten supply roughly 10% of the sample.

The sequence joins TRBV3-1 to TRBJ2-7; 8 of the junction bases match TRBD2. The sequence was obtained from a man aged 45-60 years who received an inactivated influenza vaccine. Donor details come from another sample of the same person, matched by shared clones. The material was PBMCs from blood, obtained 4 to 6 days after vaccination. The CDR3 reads CASSQPTSALTGEQYF. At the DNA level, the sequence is TGTGCCAGCAGCCAACCGACTAGCGCCCTAACGGGAGAGCAGTACTTC.